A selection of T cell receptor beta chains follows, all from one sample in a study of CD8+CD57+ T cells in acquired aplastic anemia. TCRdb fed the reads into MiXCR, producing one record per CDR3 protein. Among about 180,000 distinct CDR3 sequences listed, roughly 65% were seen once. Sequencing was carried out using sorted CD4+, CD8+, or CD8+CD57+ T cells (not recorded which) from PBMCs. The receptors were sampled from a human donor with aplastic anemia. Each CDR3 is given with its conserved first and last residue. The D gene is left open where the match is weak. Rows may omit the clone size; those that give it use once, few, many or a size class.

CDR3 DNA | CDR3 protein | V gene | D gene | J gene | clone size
TGTGCCAGCAGCTTGGGGGTGGTGGACAGGGTCTATGGCTACACCTTC | CASSLGVVDRVYGYTF | TRBV5-6 | TRBD1 | TRBJ1-2 | many
TGTGCCAGCAGTTTATTAGGGGGGAACTACGAGCAGTACTTC | CASSLLGGNYEQYF | TRBV27 | . | TRBJ2-7 | few
TGTGCCAGCTCACCAAGGGAAGGCAATAGGAACACTGAAGCTTTCTTT | CASSPREGNRNTEAFF | TRBV18 | . | TRBJ1-1 | .
TGTGCCACCAGCAGACAGGGACAAGAGACCCAGTACTTC | CATSRQGQETQYF | TRBV15 | . | TRBJ2-5 | .
TGTGCCAGCACCCAGTTGAACGGCAATCAGCCCCAGCATTTT | CASTQLNGNQPQHF | TRBV2 | . | TRBJ1-5 | .
TGTGCCAGCAGCCACTTCACTAGCGGGGTCTACACCGGGGAGCTGTTTTTT | CASSHFTSGVYTGELFF | TRBV14 | TRBD2 | TRBJ2-2 | many
TGTGCCAGCAGCGTAGGGGTGAAGGATACGCAGTATTTT | CASSVGVKDTQYF | TRBV9 | . | TRBJ2-3 | .
TGTGCCAGCAGCCCCTGGACTAGCGGGGGGTACAATGAGCAGTTCTTC | CASSPWTSGGYNEQFF | TRBV2 | TRBD2 | TRBJ2-1 | .
TGTGCCAGCAGGAGGGATAGTGCAACTAATGAAAAACTGTTTTTT | CASRRDSATNEKLFF | TRBV2 | . | TRBJ1-4 | many
TGTGCCAGCAGTTCTCATAGAGGGTCAGATACGCAGTATTTT | CASSSHRGSDTQYF | TRBV6-5 | . | TRBJ2-3 | many
TGTGCCAGCAGCCCGGGGGGCAGGGTATATGGCTACACCTTC | CASSPGGRVYGYTF | TRBV9 | . | TRBJ1-2 | .
TGTGCCAGCAGCGACAGGGGGCTGGGGGAGCAGTTCTTC | CASSDRGLGEQFF | TRBV2 | TRBD1 | TRBJ2-1 | .
TGTGCCAGCAGCCGAGAGACCAATGAGCAGTTCTTC | CASSRETNEQFF | TRBV6-5 | . | TRBJ2-1 | many
TGTGCCAGCAGTTCCCCTCGGGAAGCTTTCTTT | CASSSPREAFF | TRBV7-9 | . | TRBJ1-1 | .
TGTGCCACCAGCAGACCGTACACTGAAGCTTTCTTT | CATSRPYTEAFF | TRBV15 | . | TRBJ1-1 | .
TGCAGTGCTAGTGTCGTCCCAGAGGGCAATCAGCCCCAGCATTTT | CSASVVPEGNQPQHF | TRBV20-1 | . | TRBJ1-5 | .
TGTGCCACCAGCAGAGATCGGGGAGGGGGTAGGGGCTACACCTTC | CATSRDRGGGRGYTF | TRBV15 | . | TRBJ1-2 | .
TGTGCCAGCAGCTCCGGGTTCCTTCCGGATGGCTACACCTTC | CASSSGFLPDGYTF | TRBV7-9 | . | TRBJ1-2 | many
TGTGCCAGTATGAGTGGCACGGGCGGTCAGCCCCAGCATTTT | CASMSGTGGQPQHF | TRBV19 | . | TRBJ1-5 | many
TGCAGTGCACAAACAGTGGGAGATACGCAGTATTTT | CSAQTVGDTQYF | TRBV20-1 | . | TRBJ2-3 | few
TGTGCCATCAGGACTCGACAGGGAGGCACTGAAGCTTTCTTT | CAIRTRQGGTEAFF | TRBV10-3 | TRBD1 | TRBJ1-1 | .
TGTGCCAGCAGACTAGGACAAGAGACCCAGTACTTC | CASRLGQETQYF | TRBV7-3 | . | TRBJ2-5 | .
TGTGCCAGCACCTCGGGGCTCTCTGGGGAGCTGTTTTTT | CASTSGLSGELFF | TRBV12-3/TRBV12-4 | . | TRBJ2-2 | .
TGTGCCAGCAGCCCTGGGACAGGGAGGGGAGGGACTGAAGCTTTCTTT | CASSPGTGRGGTEAFF | TRBV5-5 | TRBD1 | TRBJ1-1 | .